This entry lists 32 T cell receptor beta chains sequenced from one sample in a study of T cells in Graves' hyperthyroidism and ophthalmopathy. TCR beta CDR3 sequences were amplified from RNA transcripts. Initially, a first-round RT-PCR of the TCR CDR3 employed the HTBI primer set. TCRdb redid the calling of the multiplex PCR reads with MiXCR, one entry per CDR3 protein. The sample consists of over 650,000 distinct CDR3 sequences, 16% of them appearing once. The sample was blood. These receptors were collected from a man aged 18-30 years with Graves' hyperthyroidism.

Many counts were recorded for this clonotype. The J gene is TRBJ2-3, the V gene TRBV12-3 or TRBV12-4; a possible D gene is TRBD2 (7 bases). V gave up 6 bases and J gave up 5 bases, with 18 bases separating them. This CDR3 spans 15 amino acids. The CDR3 is CASRALNREGDTQYF. DNA of the CDR3: TGTGCCAGCAGAGCTCTTAACAGGGAGGGAGATACGCAGTATTTT.

The rearrangement joins TRBV20-1 to TRBJ2-2, with 8 nucleotides matching TRBD1. Germline CDR1 is DFQATT and CDR2 is SNEGSKA (reference sequence). The CDR3 contains 12 residues. After removal of 0 bases from V and 12 bases from J, the junction contained 3 bases not matched to a gene. CDR3 amino acids: CSARDQGAKLFF. The CDR3 coding sequence is TGCAGTGCTAGAGATCAGGGGGCAAAGCTGTTTTTT.

In this sample, this clonotype turned up a few times. This chain connects TRBV28 to TRBJ1-2, with a possible D match to TRBD1 (6 bases). CDR3 length: 17 amino acids. V was pared by 5 bases and J by 4 bases, with 23 bases between. Germline values: CDR1 MDHEN, CDR2 SYDVKM. CDR3 in amino acids: CASSPGKPLDSFYGYTF. The CDR3, as DNA: TGTGCCAGCAGTCCCGGAAAACCATTGGACAGCTTCTATGGCTACACCTTC.

The genes are TRBV28 and TRBJ2-1, with TRBD2 matching 11 bases. The length of the CDR3 is 16 residues. V gave up 1 base and J gave up 5 bases; unmatched junction bases: 4. The germline V gene encodes CDR1 MDHEN and CDR2 SYDVKM. The CDR3 spells CASSLFQTSGNNEQFF. The CDR3 nucleotides read TGTGCCAGCAGTTTATTCCAGACTAGCGGGAACAATGAGCAGTTCTTC. Complete variable domain (other parts from reference TRBV28 and TRBJ2-1): DVKVTQSSRYLVKRTGEKVFLECVQDMDHENMFWYRQDPGLGLRLIYFSYDVKMKEKGDIPEGYSVSREKKERFSLILESASTNQTSMYLCASSLFQTSGNNEQFFGPGTRLTVL.

This clonotype was seen a handful of times. The rearrangement uses TRBV20-1 and TRBJ2-5; no clear D. Germline V gene data show CDR1 as DFQATT and CDR2 as SNEGSKA (reference sequence). Trimming pared 6 bases from V and 4 bases from J, leaving 15 bases between. The CDR3 sequence is 13 residues long. CDR3: CSAQRTARETQYF. The CDR3 DNA follows: TGCAGTGCCCAAAGGACCGCCCGAGAGACCCAGTACTTC.

The chain employs TRBV10-2 and TRBJ2-2; no clear D gene. The CDR3 loop spans 13 amino acids. The germline gives CDR1 WSHSY, CDR2 SAAADI. Trimming removed 4 bases from V and 8 bases from J, with 11 bases in between. The CDR3 spells CASSGASAGELFF. DNA for the CDR3: TGCGCCAGCAGTGGCGCAAGTGCGGGGGAGCTGTTTTTT.

In this sample, this clonotype turned up a few times. The chain combines TRBV28 with TRBJ1-5; D remains ambiguous. Trimming cost V 3 bases and J 7 bases, with 10 bases left between them. This CDR3 has 13 amino acids. Per germline, CDR1 MDHEN and CDR2 SYDVKM. The CDR3 DNA reads as TGTGCCAGCAGTTTCAGCAGGCGGCAGCCCCAGCATTTT. This codes for CASSFSRRQPQHF.

The chain links TRBV12-5 to TRBJ2-5; a weak D match, TRBD2 (5 bases). The CDR3 loop spans 12 amino acids. Germline CDR1 and CDR2: LGHNT and FRNRAP. Trimming removed 3 bases at V and 3 bases at J, with 5 bases between. CDR3 sequence: CASGFGEETQYF. The DNA of the CDR3 is TGTGCTAGTGGTTTCGGGGAAGAGACCCAGTACTTC.

This clonotype was found many times. V is TRBV7-2 and J is TRBJ2-3; 8 positions match TRBD2. Trimming at V came to 5 bases and at J to 3 bases, leaving 7 bases not matched to a gene. The CDR3 extends over 15 amino acids. Germline V lookup: CDR1 SGHTA, CDR2 FQGNSA. In nucleotides, the CDR3 is TGTGCCAGCAGCCCCGGACTAGCCTGGACAGATACGCAGTATTTT. It yields the protein CASSPGLAWTDTQYF.

This clonotype was counted only a few times. The gene calls are TRBV14 and TRBJ1-1, with TRBD1 identical over 7 bases. The CDR3 sequence is 15 residues long. J gave up 2 bases and V 1 base, and 4 bases lay outside the gene matches. The germline V gene has CDR1 SGHDN and CDR2 FVKESK. CDR3 DNA sequence: TGTGCCAGCAGCCAAGCCGGGACAGCCAACACTGAAGCTTTCTTT. This gives the protein CASSQAGTANTEAFF.

This chain joins TRBV6-2 or TRBV6-3 and TRBJ1-2; D is ambiguous. CDR3 length: 13 residues. The ends were cut back, 5 bases at V and 4 bases at J, with 11 bases in the middle. Germline lookup yields CDR1 MNHEY and CDR2 SVGEGT. The CDR3 DNA sequence: TGTGCCAGCAGTCGGGAGATCCTCTATGGCTACACCTTC. It specifies CASSREILYGYTF.

Ten or more counts support this clonotype. The gene calls are TRBV29-1 and TRBJ2-3; D may correspond to TRBD1 or TRBD2 (6 bases each). The CDR3 has 14 amino acids. CDR1 SQVTM and CDR2 ANQGSEA come from the germline V gene. Trimming shortened V by 6 bases and J by 0 bases, and 13 bases separated the two germline ends. For the CDR3, the DNA is TGCAGCGTCCCGGGGGCACAGAGCACAGATACGCAGTATTTT. Protein sequence: CSVPGAQSTDTQYF.

This clonotype was picked up many times. The rearrangement joins TRBV11-2 to TRBJ2-2, with D perhaps assigned TRBD1 or TRBD2 (5 bases each). This CDR3 is built from 17 residues. V lost 6 bases, J lost 0 bases, and 17 bases lay in between. Germline V gene data show CDR1 as SGHAT and CDR2 as FQNNGV. The CDR3, as DNA: TGTGCCAGCAGGCACTACCGGGACCCCACGAACACCGGGGAGCTGTTTTTT. The encoded protein is CASRHYRDPTNTGELFF.

This clonotype came up many times. The chain uses TRBV2 and TRBJ1-2; D is unresolved. V was trimmed by 2 bases and J by 8 bases, leaving 9 bases between them. The CDR3 length is 12 residues. The germline CDR1 and CDR2 sequences are SNHLY and FYNNEI. For the CDR3, the DNA is TGTGCCAGCAGTGAACGGTCCGGAGGCTACACCTTC. Amino acids: CASSERSGGYTF.

This clonotype came up many times. The V call is TRBV18, the J call TRBJ2-3; the D is unclear. CDR1 and CDR2 (germline): KGHSH, LQKENI. The length of the CDR3 is 15 residues. V shed 3 bases and J shed 5 bases, with 15 bases lying between them. The CDR3 loop reads CASSPSLVDGDTQYF. The CDR3 DNA reads TGTGCCAGCTCACCTTCCCTTGTGGACGGAGATACGCAGTATTTT.

The CDR3: CASSNRGDTQYF. Written as DNA, the CDR3 is TGTGCCAGCAGCAATAGAGGGGATACGCAGTATTTT. The chain has TRBV3-1 and TRBJ2-3; possible D gene TRBD2, 5 bases. Germline CDR1 LGHDT, CDR2 YNNKEL (reference sequence). The CDR3 covers 12 residues. V dropped 5 bases and J dropped 6 bases, with 9 bases sitting between them.

This clonotype appeared many times. The chain is built from TRBV7-9 and TRBJ2-5; 7 nucleotides align to TRBD1. There are 15 residues in the CDR3. The J segment lost 5 bases and the V segment lost 6 bases, leaving 12 bases of the junction unmatched. Germline loops: CDR1 SEHNR, CDR2 FQNEAQ (reference sequence). The CDR3 here is CASSFEGGLRETQYF. The CDR3 bases are TGTGCCAGCAGTTTTGAAGGGGGCCTTCGGGAGACCCAGTACTTC.

This clonotype was seen a few times. J is TRBJ2-1 and V is TRBV19, with D possibly being TRBD1 (7 bases). This CDR3 is 12 amino acids long. Germline V gene sequence: CDR1 LNHDA, CDR2 SQIVND (reference sequence). V was pared by 7 bases and J by 6 bases, with 10 bases between. CDR3 in amino acids: CASTGGGNEQFF. In DNA, the CDR3 is TGTGCCAGTACAGGGGGAGGCAATGAGCAGTTCTTC.

This rearrangement joins TRBV7-9 to TRBJ2-7; the D gene is possibly TRBD2 (7 bases). V was trimmed by 5 bases and J by 3 bases, leaving 17 bases between them. Germline lookup yields CDR1 SEHNR and CDR2 FQNEAQ (reference sequence). The CDR3 runs 15 residues. DNA for the CDR3: TGTGCCAGCAGCCCAGGGGTCTCGGGAGGCTACGAGCAGTACTTC. It encodes CASSPGVSGGYEQYF.

There are many counts of this clonotype. This chain links TRBV19 with TRBJ2-7, with 7 bases identical to TRBD2. This CDR3 comprises 14 residues. V was pared by 7 bases and J by 3 bases, with 9 bases of the junction left unmatched. Germline V CDR1 and CDR2: LNHDA, SQIVND (reference sequence). The CDR3 DNA follows: TGTGCCAGTAATTCGGGGGGTTTCGGCTACGAGCAGTACTTC. Encoded protein: CASNSGGFGYEQYF.

In its sample, this clonotype was seen many times. The gene calls are TRBV2 and TRBJ1-5; D is uncertain. V lost 6 bases to trimming and J lost 0 bases, with 9 bases between them. The CDR3 contains 14 residues. Germline V gives CDR1 SNHLY, CDR2 FYNNEI. The CDR3 DNA sequence: TGTGCCAGCAGCGTGGCTTATAGCAATCAGCCCCAGCATTTT. It yields the protein CASSVAYSNQPQHF.

The V and J genes are TRBV6-2 or TRBV6-3 and TRBJ2-2; 8 bases line up with TRBD1. From germline, CDR1 is MNHEY and CDR2 SVGEGT. Trimming at V came to 8 bases and at J to 4 bases, leaving 18 bases not matched to a gene. CDR3 size: 18 residues. The CDR3 DNA sequence: TGTGCCAGCGGGGACCCGACAGGGGTTCGAATTGGCACCGGGGAGCTGTTTTTT. It yields the protein CASGDPTGVRIGTGELFF.

V and J are TRBV20-1 and TRBJ2-3; TRBD2 aligns across 9 bases. Germline V gene sequence: CDR1 DFQATT, CDR2 SNEGSKA (reference sequence). Trimming took 0 bases from V and 3 from J; bases not matched to a gene: 4. This CDR3 contains 15 residues. CDR3 protein: CSAREAGGPTDTQYF. The CDR3 bases are TGCAGTGCTAGAGAGGCGGGAGGGCCAACAGATACGCAGTATTTT.

The sample holds many counts of this clonotype. This chain uses TRBV29-1 with TRBJ2-1; TRBD1 matches 7 bases. This CDR3 has 12 residues. V lost 6 bases and J lost 4; bases outside the gene matches: 3. Germline assignment: CDR1 SQVTM and CDR2 ANQGSEA. CDR3 loop: CSVMDRYNEQFF. The CDR3 DNA reads TGCAGCGTAATGGACAGGTACAATGAGCAGTTCTTC.

This chain uses TRBV28 with TRBJ2-3; TRBD1 aligns across 7 bases. The germline V gene has CDR1 MDHEN and CDR2 SYDVKM. Trimming took 5 bases from V and 4 from J; bases not matched to a gene: 12. The CDR3 is 16 residues long. CDR3 in DNA: TGTGCCAGCAGTCCTCCCCTTACAGGGGTGGCAGATACGCAGTATTTT. This encodes CASSPPLTGVADTQYF.

The chain has TRBV9 and TRBJ2-5, with D possibly matching TRBD1 (6 bases). The CDR3 extends over 15 amino acids. Germline CDR1 reads SGDLS; CDR2 reads YYNGEE. The V gene lost 3 bases and the J gene lost 4 bases, with 16 bases spanning the gap. The CDR3: CASSGDTQVGETQYF. The CDR3 DNA sequence: TGTGCCAGCAGCGGGGACACTCAGGTTGGAGAGACCCAGTACTTC. Based on the CDR3 plus reference TRBV9 and TRBJ2-5, the full variable domain is DSGVTQTPKHLITATGQRVTLRCSPRSGDLSVYWYQQSLDQGLQFLIQYYNGEERAKGNILERFSAQQFPDLHSELNLSSLELGDSALYFCASSGDTQVGETQYFGPGTRLLVL.

This clonotype has a count of ten or more. The V call is TRBV7-9, the J call TRBJ2-1, with D possibly being TRBD2 (5 bases). The CDR3 is 16 amino acids. The germline V gene encodes CDR1 SEHNR and CDR2 FQNEAQ (reference sequence). V lost 3 bases, J lost 6 bases, and 18 bases lay in between. CDR3 DNA sequence: TGTGCCAGCAGCTTCCCCGGCGGGTCCTCTGGCAATGAGCAGTTCTTC. Amino acid sequence: CASSFPGGSSGNEQFF. The variable domain in full, with the rest retrieved from reference TRBV7-9 and TRBJ2-1, is DTGVSQNPRHKITKRGQNVTFRCDPISEHNRLYWYRQTLGQGPEFLTYFQNEAQLEKSRLLSDRFSAERPKGSFSTLEIQRTEQGDSAMYLCASSFPGGSSGNEQFFGPGTRLTVL.

This clonotype showed up many times. The chain employs TRBV12-3 or TRBV12-4 and TRBJ1-2, with TRBD1 identical over 9 bases. There are 13 residues in the CDR3. V lost 6 bases, J lost 6 bases, and 5 bases stayed unmatched. DNA for the CDR3: TGTGCCAGCAGGGAACAGGGGGCAGATGGCTACACCTTC. This sequence encodes CASREQGADGYTF.

The chain joins TRBV20-1 to TRBJ2-1; 9 bases align to TRBD2. V was pared by 1 base and J by 8 bases, with 9 bases of the junction left unmatched. Looked up from germline, CDR1 is DFQATT and CDR2 is SNEGSKA (reference sequence). The CDR3 runs to 15 residues. The CDR3 DNA sequence: TGCAGTGCTAGAGTGGTGACTAGCGGTTGGGATGAGCAGTTCTTC. It codes for CSARVVTSGWDEQFF.

This chain joins TRBV15 and TRBJ2-1, with TRBD2 matching 10 bases. Germline CDR1 reads LNHNV; CDR2 reads YYDKDF (reference sequence). Trimming cost V 3 bases and J 3 bases; bases outside gene matches: 8. This CDR3 spans 17 amino acids. The CDR3 coding sequence is TGTGCCACCAGCAGCGCTAGCGGGAGCGCTTTCTACAATGAGCAGTTCTTC. Translating gives CATSSASGSAFYNEQFF.

This chain connects TRBV12-3 or TRBV12-4 to TRBJ2-3, with 7 bases fitting TRBD2. The trim removed 5 bases at V and 4 bases at J, leaving 9 bases unmatched. This CDR3 contains 15 residues. The CDR3 DNA reads as TGTGCCAGCAGTCCCGGACTAGTTGTTTCAGATACGCAGTATTTT. Translating gives CASSPGLVVSDTQYF.

This chain uses TRBV19 with TRBJ2-1; the D is unclear. V lost 5 bases, J lost 4 bases, and 15 bases lay in between. The CDR3 length is 15 residues. Germline-derived CDR1 and CDR2 are LNHDA and SQIVND (reference sequence). CDR3: CASSLGLSQYNEQFF. CDR3 sequence (DNA): TGTGCCAGTAGTCTCGGGCTCAGCCAGTACAATGAGCAGTTCTTC.